Below, 5 T cell receptor beta chains from the same sample are listed, as sequenced in a study of spatial heterogeneity in lung cancer. One entry per CDR3 protein, called by TCRdb with MiXCR from the 5' RACE reads. Of about 8,800 distinct CDR3 sequences in the sample, 4.5% were seen once. The time point is: sample taken at primary tumor resection. Their antigens remain unidentified. Study-level results: Tumor mutation counts were tracked by expanded intratumoral alpha and beta TCR counts.

The sample in question was lung tumor tissue, obtained at surgery. All receptors come from a female donor with early-stage non-small cell lung cancer.

This clonotype is deemed medium-sized (0.01 to 0.1%). The chain uses TRBV15 and TRBJ1-4; 7 bases are a match to TRBD1. There are 17 residues in the CDR3. Germline trimming cut 3 bases from V and 0 bases from J; bases unmatched to any gene: 7. Germline loops: CDR1 LNHNV, CDR2 YYDKDF (reference sequence). CDR3 protein: CATSSGRTGTTNEKLFF. The CDR3 nucleotides read TGTGCCACCAGCAGCGGTCGGACAGGAACAACTAATGAAAAACTGTTTTTT.

This clonotype was seen at least ten times. V gene TRBV10-3 combines with J gene TRBJ2-2; a possible D gene is TRBD2 (6 bases). Trimming took off 0 bases at V and 7 bases at J, with 12 bases between the two ends. The CDR3 totals 15 residues. Germline V gene lookup returns CDR1 ENHRY and CDR2 SYGVKD. The CDR3 is CAISESSEEGGELFF. The CDR3 region has the DNA TGTGCCATCAGTGAGTCGAGCGAGGAGGGCGGGGAGCTGTTTTTT.

This clonotype was detected many times. This chain joins TRBV20-1 and TRBJ1-2; 7 nucleotides agree with TRBD1. The germline gives CDR1 DFQATT, CDR2 SNEGSKA (reference sequence). V lost 0 bases, J lost 7 bases, and 8 bases stayed unmatched. The CDR3 is made up of 14 amino acids. The CDR3 spells CSAREGGRGGGYTF. CDR3 DNA sequence: TGCAGTGCTAGAGAAGGGGGCCGAGGGGGTGGCTACACCTTC.

Sample share makes this clonotype medium-sized. The chain uses TRBV5-1 and TRBJ2-5, with TRBD2 identical over 14 bases. Germline V gives CDR1 SGHRS, CDR2 YFSETQ. The CDR3 totals 15 residues. V was pared by 4 bases and J by 3 bases, with 2 bases of the junction left unmatched. In nucleotides, the CDR3 is TGCGCCAGCAGCCCGGGACTAGCGGGAGAAGAGACCCAGTACTTC. The encoded protein is CASSPGLAGEETQYF.

This clonotype was observed many times. The V and J genes are TRBV28 and TRBJ2-1; D call uncertain. The V end lost 6 bases, the J end lost 2 bases, and 2 bases lay between the germline ends. Germline CDR1 and CDR2: MDHEN and SYDVKM. The CDR3 is made up of 11 amino acids. The CDR3 DNA reads TGTGCCAGCAGAACCTACAATGAGCAGTTCTTC. Its protein product is CASRTYNEQFF.